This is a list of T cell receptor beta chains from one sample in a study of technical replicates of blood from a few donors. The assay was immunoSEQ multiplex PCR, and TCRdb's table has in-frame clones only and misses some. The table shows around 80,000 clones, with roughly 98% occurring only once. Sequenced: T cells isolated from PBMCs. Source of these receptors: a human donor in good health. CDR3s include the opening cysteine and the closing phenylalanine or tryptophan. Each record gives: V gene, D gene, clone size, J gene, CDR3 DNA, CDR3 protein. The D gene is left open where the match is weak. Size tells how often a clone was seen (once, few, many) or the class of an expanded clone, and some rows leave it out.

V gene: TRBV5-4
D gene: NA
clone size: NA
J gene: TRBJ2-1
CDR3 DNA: TGTGCCAGCAGCTCCTACCCAAAAGACTACAATGAGCAGTTCTTC
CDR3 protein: CASSSYPKDYNEQFF

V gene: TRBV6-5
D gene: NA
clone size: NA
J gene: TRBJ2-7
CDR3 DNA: TGTGCCAGCAGTTACCATGGGGCATTCTACGAGCAGTACTTC
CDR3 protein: CASSYHGAFYEQYF

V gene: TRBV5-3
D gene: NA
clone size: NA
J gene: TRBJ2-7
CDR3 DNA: TGTGCCAGAAGCCAAGGGGCTGGTAGCTCCTACGAGCAGTACTTC
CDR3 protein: CARSQGAGSSYEQYF

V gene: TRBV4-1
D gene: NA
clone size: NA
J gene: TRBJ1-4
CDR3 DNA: TGCGCCAGCAGCCAAATATCCGGGAAAGAAAAACTGTTTTTT
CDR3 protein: CASSQISGKEKLFF

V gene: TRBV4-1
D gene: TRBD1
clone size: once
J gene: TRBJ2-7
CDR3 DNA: TGCGCCAGCAGCCAGAAGGGACAGGATTACGAGCAGTACTTC
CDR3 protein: CASSQKGQDYEQYF

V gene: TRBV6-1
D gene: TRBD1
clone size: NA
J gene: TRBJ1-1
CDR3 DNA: TGTGCCAGCAGGGACACAGGGGCCATGAACACTGAAGCTTTCTTT
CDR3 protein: CASRDTGAMNTEAFF

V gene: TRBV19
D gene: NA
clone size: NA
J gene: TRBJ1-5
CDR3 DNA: TGTGCCAGTAGTATTACGATCTACGGCAATCAGCCCCAGCATTTT
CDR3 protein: CASSITIYGNQPQHF

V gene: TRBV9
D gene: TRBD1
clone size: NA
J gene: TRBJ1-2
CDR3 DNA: TGTGCCAGCAGCGAGCCGGGACAGAGCTCTAACTATGGCTACACCTTC
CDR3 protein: CASSEPGQSSNYGYTF

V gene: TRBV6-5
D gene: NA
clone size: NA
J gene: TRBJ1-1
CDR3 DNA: TGTGCCAGCAGTTACTCGATGAGCACTGAAGCTTTCTTT
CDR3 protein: CASSYSMSTEAFF

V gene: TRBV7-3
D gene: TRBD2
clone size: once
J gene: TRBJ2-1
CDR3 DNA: TGTGCCAGCAGCCCGAACGGACTAGCCCCCCGGGAGCAGTTCTTC
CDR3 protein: CASSPNGLAPREQFF

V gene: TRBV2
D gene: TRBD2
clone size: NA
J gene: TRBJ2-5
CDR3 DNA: TGTGCCAGCAGTTGGACTAGCGGGACCCAAGAGACCCAGTACTTC
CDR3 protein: CASSWTSGTQETQYF

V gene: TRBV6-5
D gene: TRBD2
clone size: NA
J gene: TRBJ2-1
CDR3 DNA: TGTGCCAGCAGTTACACCATTAGCGGGAGGGGCTATGAGCAGTTCTTC
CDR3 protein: CASSYTISGRGYEQFF

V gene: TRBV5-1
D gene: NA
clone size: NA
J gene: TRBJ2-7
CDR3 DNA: TGCGCCAGCAGCTTAGCTACCACCTACGAGCAGTACTTC
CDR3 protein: CASSLATTYEQYF